This T cell receptor beta chain was sequenced for a study of vaccination and CD4 T cells after COVID-19. At the level of the study: Nasal swab PCR had shown SARS-CoV-2 positivity in the convalescent patients (roughly 9 mild cases, one severe case).

Points on this clonotype: Its antigen remains unidentified.

The length of the CDR3 is 14 residues. The germline V gene has CDR1 DFQATT and CDR2 SNEGSKA (reference sequence). J lost 3 bases, V lost 6 bases, and 10 bases had no gene match. Cultured CD4+ T-cell DNA underwent Oncomine TCR Beta short-read sequencing. MiXCR, run by TCRdb on the PCR reads, gives a single entry per CDR3 protein. The sample shows around 16,000 distinct CDR3 sequences, just under 55% of them seen only once. The sample's time point: late sampling 161 to 241 days after vaccination in a few convalescent patients. Treatment given: roughly 10-day PBMC culture with coronavirus spike peptide pools or control peptides (ViraFEST assay).

The specimen comprised CD4+ T cells from blood, cultured in vitro, sampled about 7 months after SARS-CoV-2 vaccination. The TCR originated in a human donor who had recovered from COVID-19. The chain joins TRBV20-1 to TRBJ2-7, with 8 bases identical to TRBD1. DNA for the CDR3: TGCAGTGCAACCGTAGGACAGGGACTCTACGAGCAGTACTTC. Residues: CSATVGQGLYEQYF.